The 21 T cell receptor beta chains given below trace back to one sample, sequenced in a study of blood T cell repertoires in COVID-19. The protocol was immunoSEQ multiplex PCR, while the TCRdb copy is restricted to in-frame clones and leaves out a portion. The repertoire holds 6,000 to 8,500 clones, with about 84% as singletons. The sequenced sample consisted of peripheral blood. The origin of the receptors is a woman aged 55 to 70 with active COVID-19.

A remark on this clone: A junction boundary mismatches the germline segment, possibly from a read error. The chain uses TRBV27 and TRBJ2-7, with TRBD1 identical over 7 bases. Per the germline V gene, CDR1 is MNHEY and CDR2 is SMNVEV (reference sequence). The CDR3 loop spans 13 amino acids. The CDR3 nucleotides are TGTGCCAGCGGTTTAGGGACAGCCTACGAGCAGTACTTC. It codes for CASGLGTAYEQYF.

V is TRBV4-3 and J is TRBJ1-2, with TRBD1 as a possible D gene (6 bases). Trimming left V 0 bases short and J 3 bases short, with 11 bases between. Germline CDR1 reads LGHNA; CDR2 reads YSLEER. CDR3 length equals 15 residues. CDR3 in DNA: TGCGCCAGCAGCCAAGAACCACAGGGCCACTATGGCTACACCTTC. This codes for CASSQEPQGHYGYTF.

V gene TRBV27 combines with J gene TRBJ2-5; 11 nucleotides align to TRBD2. Per germline, CDR1 MNHEY and CDR2 SMNVEV (reference sequence). V trimming: 6 bases; J trimming: 1 base; junction bases outside the gene matches: 4. The CDR3 loop spans 15 amino acids. The CDR3 nucleotides read TGTGCCAGCAGAAGACTAGCGGGGACCCAAGAGACCCAGTACTTC. Its translation: CASRRLAGTQETQYF.

The chain carries TRBV7-9 and TRBJ2-3; 15 positions match TRBD2. Looked up from germline, CDR1 is SEHNR and CDR2 is FQNEAQ (reference sequence). This CDR3 is built from 17 residues. V shed 3 bases and J 5 bases; nucleotides not matched to a gene: 6. CDR3 residues: CASSFGTSGGRGDTQYF. The CDR3 DNA reads as TGTGCCAGCAGCTTCGGGACTAGCGGGGGGCGGGGAGATACGCAGTATTTT.

The J gene is TRBJ2-7, the V gene TRBV28; D call uncertain. The germline CDR1 and CDR2 sequences are MDHEN and SYDVKM. Deletions cut 3 bases from V and 4 bases from J, with 7 bases between. This CDR3 contains 12 residues. DNA of the CDR3: TGTGCCAGCAGTTTTGCGGAATACGAGCAGTACTTC. Its translation is CASSFAEYEQYF.

DNA for the CDR3: TGTGCCAGCAGTGAAATTTCCGGGAGGTACGGCTACACCTTC. As protein: CASSEISGRYGYTF. V and J are TRBV6-1 and TRBJ1-2; the D is unclear. The CDR3 has 14 amino acids. The V end was cut by 2 bases, the J end by 8 bases, with 15 bases between. Germline V lookup: CDR1 MNHNS, CDR2 SASEGT.

The V gene is TRBV9, the J gene TRBJ2-3; TRBD1 is a possible D gene (5 bases). CDR1 SGDLS and CDR2 YYNGEE come from the germline V gene. V was clipped by 3 bases and J by 2 bases, with 16 bases between them. CDR3 length: 16 amino acids. The chain's CDR3 is CASSARQRSATDTQYF. CDR3 coding DNA: TGTGCCAGCAGCGCACGACAGAGGTCAGCCACAGATACGCAGTATTTT.

This clone turned up a few times. This chain links TRBV12-3 or TRBV12-4 with TRBJ1-5; the D is unclear. This CDR3 contains 12 residues. V lost 6 bases to trimming and J lost 4 bases, with 7 bases between them. The CDR3 sequence: CASSPRNQPQHF. DNA for the CDR3: TGTGCCAGCAGCCCCAGGAATCAGCCCCAGCATTTT.

The chain is built from TRBV24-1 and TRBJ1-1; the match to TRBD1 covers 7 bases. The CDR3 runs to 13 residues. With V trimmed by 9 bases and J by 1 base, 4 bases remained unmatched. Germline values: CDR1 KGHDR, CDR2 SFDVKD. The CDR3 sequence: CATRGQTNTEAFF. CDR3 nucleotides: TGTGCCACCCGGGGACAGACGAACACTGAAGCTTTCTTT.

This sequence joins TRBV11-2 and TRBJ2-1; the match to TRBD2 covers 8 bases. The CDR3 has 15 amino acids. V shed 3 bases and J 9 bases; nucleotides not matched to a gene: 10. The germline V gene has CDR1 SGHAT and CDR2 FQNNGV. In nucleotides, the CDR3 is TGTGCCAGCAGCTTGGTGGCGGGGGGTGGTGCTGAGCAGTTCTTC. This sequence encodes CASSLVAGGGAEQFF.

The V call is TRBV7-2, the J call TRBJ1-1, with D unclear. This CDR3 comprises 13 residues. From germline, CDR1 is SGHTA and CDR2 FQGNSA. V lost 3 bases and J lost 6, with 11 bases in between. Written as DNA, the CDR3 is TGTGCCAGCAGCTTCGGAATCGGGGCTGAAGCTTTCTTT. As protein: CASSFGIGAEAFF.

The chain joins TRBV3-1 (or the pseudogene TRBV3-2) to TRBJ1-2, with 7 bases fitting TRBD1. The CDR3 contains 14 residues. Germline CDR1 LGHDT, CDR2 YNNKEL (reference sequence). Trimming cost V 1 base and J 4 bases; bases outside gene matches: 3. The chain's CDR3 is CASSQAPGGYGYTF. The CDR3 DNA sequence: TGTGCCAGCAGCCAAGCCCCAGGGGGCTATGGCTACACCTTC.

The chain joins TRBV5-1 to TRBJ2-5, with 8 nucleotides matching TRBD1. The CDR3 loop spans 16 amino acids. Trimming at V came to 0 bases and at J to 2 bases, leaving 6 bases not matched to a gene. Germline-derived CDR1 and CDR2 are SGHRS and YFSETQ. CDR3 coding DNA: TGCGCCAGCAGCTTGGGCCCGCAGGGGGCGCAAGAGACCCAGTACTTC. This codes for CASSLGPQGAQETQYF.

The gene calls are TRBV28 and TRBJ1-4; D call uncertain. Trimming removed 2 bases at V and 6 bases at J, with 16 bases between. CDR3 length: 16 residues. CDR1 MDHEN and CDR2 SYDVKM come from the germline V gene. The CDR3 nucleotides are TGTGCCAGCAGTTTAGAAGGAACGGGTCCTCATGAAAAACTGTTTTTT. It codes for CASSLEGTGPHEKLFF. The full variable domain, with the rest looked up from reference TRBV28 and TRBJ1-4, is DVKVTQSSRYLVKRTGEKVFLECVQDMDHENMFWYRQDPGLGLRLIYFSYDVKMKEKGDIPEGYSVSREKKERFSLILESASTNQTSMYLCASSLEGTGPHEKLFFGSGTQLSVL.

The V gene is TRBV18, the J gene TRBJ2-2; possibly TRBD1 for D (6 bases). The germline CDR1 and CDR2 sequences are KGHSH and LQKENI. The CDR3 runs 15 residues. The ends were cut back, 1 base at V and 3 bases at J, with 9 bases in the middle. For the CDR3, the DNA is TGTGCCAGCTCACCACGGGGGCCAGACACCGGGGAGCTGTTTTTT. This codes for CASSPRGPDTGELFF.

This clone was detected only a few times. The V gene is TRBV5-4, the J gene TRBJ1-2; 10 bases fit TRBD1. Germline V CDR1 and CDR2: SGHNT, YYREEE (reference sequence). The CDR3 sequence is 14 residues long. The V and J ends lost 2 bases and 4 bases, in that order; junction bases with no gene match: 2. CDR3 DNA sequence: TGTGCCAGCAGCTTAGACAGGGGGCGCTATGGCTACACCTTC. It yields the protein CASSLDRGRYGYTF.

This clone has only one observation. The V call is TRBV19, the J call TRBJ1-1; 8 bases map to TRBD1. The CDR3 extends over 13 amino acids. J gave up 8 bases and V 5 bases, and 7 bases lay outside the gene matches. Germline CDR1 and CDR2: LNHDA and SQIVND (reference sequence). CDR3 residues: CASSANGDREAFF. In nucleotides, the CDR3 is TGTGCCAGTAGTGCAAACGGGGACAGGGAAGCTTTCTTT.

This clone was counted a single time. The chain is built from TRBV6-2 or TRBV6-3 and TRBJ2-5; a weak D match, TRBD2 (6 bases). The CDR3 is 14 residues long. V was shortened by 6 bases and J by 5 bases, with 16 bases between the two germline ends. CDR1 and CDR2 (germline): MNHEY, SVGEGT. CDR3 coding DNA: TGTGCCAGCAGCCCACTAGGGAGGTGGGAGACCCAGTACTTC. It codes for CASSPLGRWETQYF.

The chain has TRBV5-4 and TRBJ2-5; 10 nucleotides align to TRBD1. The CDR3 contains 15 residues. The germline gives CDR1 SGHNT, CDR2 YYREEE (reference sequence). V trimming: 4 bases; J trimming: 5 bases; junction bases outside the gene matches: 8. CDR3 amino acids: CASSRTTGGGETQYF. The CDR3, as DNA: TGTGCCAGCAGCCGAACGACAGGGGGCGGGGAGACCCAGTACTTC.

The chain carries TRBV11-1 and TRBJ1-4; D ambiguous. This CDR3 spans 11 amino acids. The ends were cut back, 5 bases at V and 5 bases at J, with 3 bases in the middle. Germline V gene sequence: CDR1 SGHAT, CDR2 FQDESV (reference sequence). This CDR3 reads CASSRNEKLFF. CDR3 nucleotide sequence: TGTGCCAGCAGCCGGAATGAAAAACTGTTTTTT.

V is TRBV25-1 and J is TRBJ2-1; 8 bases agree with TRBD1. V shed 7 bases, J shed 7 bases, and the junction held 12 bases outside the gene matches. The CDR3 length is 15 residues. Germline CDR1 is MGHDK and CDR2 is SYGVNS. The CDR3 region is CASKPDRGKGNEQFF. Written as DNA, the CDR3 is TGTGCCAGCAAGCCCGACAGGGGTAAAGGGAATGAGCAGTTCTTC.